This entry concerns a single TCR beta chain. Its cognate antigen has yet to be identified. A read error may account for a junction end that differs from germline. This entry belongs to a study of glioma-infiltrating T cells (dated by TCRdb to the mid-2010s). A note on the overall study: Low-grade gliomas were WHO grade II oligodendrogliomas or astrocytomas, and glioblastomas were WHO grade IV tumors sampled at initial rather than recurrent diagnosis. Dexamethasone was administered to glioma patients for six or fewer days before surgery. The sequencing target for blood libraries was about 4.5- to 10-fold coverage of roughly 1 million peripheral T cells. TCR alpha- and beta-chain repertoires were sequenced from glioma tissue, non-neoplastic brain tissue and matched peripheral blood mononuclear cells. To measure divergence between tissue and blood T-cell populations, each tissue-infiltrating repertoire was compared with the peripheral blood repertoire of the same patient. Three low-grade glioma patients, seven or eight primary glioblastoma patients, and three non-glioma patients who contributed non-neoplastic brain tissue made up the paired cohort.

Broader findings and caveats from the paper: Very few CDR3 sequences were found to be shared between tissue and blood, and this scarcity was attributed to high CDR3 diversity and limited sampling. Patients with low tissue-blood divergence were marked by a signature set of shared blood CDR3 motifs, and that set was depleted in highly divergent patients. In non-neoplastic patients, VJ-independent divergence between tissue and blood fell below expectation, whereas in all gliomas, and especially in low-grade gliomas, the divergence rose above expectation. Small numbers underpinned the group comparisons: about eight glioblastoma patients, three low-grade glioma patients and three non-neoplastic patients.

From the cysteine through the phenylalanine, the CDR3 covers 17 amino acids. This entry keeps only the CDR3 DNA: 51 bases, framed from base 1. The germline V gene provides CDR1 MDHEN and CDR2 SYDVKM. Immediately after resection, surgical brain or tumor specimens were cryofrozen in liquid nitrogen, and peripheral blood cells were collected at the same time. The iRepertoire nested amplicon-rescue multiplex PCR (arm-PCR) platform was used to amplify TCR alpha and beta CDR3 regions from RNA. The input for one-step reverse transcription and amplification was about 85-400 ng of either tissue mRNA or PBMC total RNA. After bead purification, a secondary multiplex PCR added Illumina adapters, and libraries were gel-purified between 200 and 400 bp. Demultiplexing relied on internal 6-nucleotide barcodes carried by the libraries. Sequencing of libraries was performed on an Illumina MiSeq with 2x220 or 2x250 nucleotide paired-end reads. The authors' analysis ran thus. Paired reads were merged using FLASH 1.2.11 and aligned with BWA-MEM to the GRCh37 human genome, and TRA and TRB reads were then extracted. An IMGT-derived reference of cassette sequences and CDR3 motifs, with pseudogenes included, was used for V and J assignment. Reads were translated in three frames, and productive CDR3s were defined by a C…FGXG motif without stop codons. Unique combinations of V-J cassette pair and CDR3 amino acid sequence were defined as clonotypes. Filtering of reads was based on Hamming distance, with the threshold set by the sequence error rate of each sample in mapped regions. TCRdb itself trimmed the public reads at Q25 with fastp, ran MiXCR and retained productive beta chains. Entries that share a CDR3 protein sequence are merged under the most common genes and DNA. The V and J calls were not made by the authors but by TCRdb's processing. The sample yields about 410,000 distinct CDR3 sequences; 41% were counted once. Together, the top ten hold 12% of the sample.

The sequenced sample was glioma tissue, nonneoplastic brain tissue, or PBMCs (not recorded which). Recombination joined TRBV28 with TRBJ2-7, with the D gene uncertain. The sequence derives from a human donor with low-grade glioma or glioblastoma, undergoing nonglioma brain surgery, or in good health (not recorded which). The DNA sequence reads TGTGCCAGCAGTCCCAAGGAGTCGTTGGCCGTCTCCTGCGAGCAGTACTTC. Its coded protein is CASSPKESLAVSCEQYF.